This T cell receptor beta chain is drawn from a study of neurological immune-mediated disorders. At least ten counts were recorded for this clonotype. V lost 0 bases to trimming and J lost 2 bases, with 5 bases between them. The CDR3 loop spans 13 amino acids. Sequencing runs each yielded over 200 million TCR-beta sequences from 15-18 subjects. In TCRdb, the 5' RACE reads were re-called with MiXCR into one record per CDR3 protein. The sample records roughly 45,000 distinct CDR3 sequences, approximately 13% being singletons. The time point: longitudinal time-point 3. The receptor was isolated from a man aged 30 to 45 in good health. Sequenced: PBMCs. The gene calls are TRBV12-3 or TRBV12-4 and TRBJ2-7; unclear D gene. Here the CDR3 reads CASSLAAAYEQYF. DNA for the CDR3: TGTGCCAGCAGTTTAGCAGCTGCCTACGAGCAGTACTTC.